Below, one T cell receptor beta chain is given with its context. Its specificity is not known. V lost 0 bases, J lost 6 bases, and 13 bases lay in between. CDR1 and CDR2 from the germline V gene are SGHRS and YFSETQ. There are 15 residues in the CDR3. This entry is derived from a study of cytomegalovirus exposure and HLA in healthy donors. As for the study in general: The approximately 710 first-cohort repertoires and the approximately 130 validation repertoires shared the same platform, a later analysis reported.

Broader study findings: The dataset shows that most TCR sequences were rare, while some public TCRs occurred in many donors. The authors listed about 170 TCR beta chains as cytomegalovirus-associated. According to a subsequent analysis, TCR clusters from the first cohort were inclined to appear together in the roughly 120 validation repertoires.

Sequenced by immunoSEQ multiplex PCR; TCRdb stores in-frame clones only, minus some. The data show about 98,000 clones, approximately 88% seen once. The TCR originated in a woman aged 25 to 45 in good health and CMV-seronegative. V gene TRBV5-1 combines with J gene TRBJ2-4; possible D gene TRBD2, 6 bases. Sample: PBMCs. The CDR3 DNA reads TGCGCCAGCAGCTTGGGGAACGGGGGATTAAACATTCAGTACTTC. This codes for CASSLGNGGLNIQYF.